Presented here are 5 T cell receptor beta chains from one specimen sequenced in a study of blood T cell repertoires in COVID-19. Here immunoSEQ multiplex PCR was the method, and the copy in TCRdb shows in-frame clones only, minus some. The sample yields 150,000 to 200,000 clones, around 80% seen once. Sequenced input: PBMCs or T cells enriched from blood (not recorded which). The receptors here all came from a woman in her fifties or sixties who had recovered from COVID-19.

The chain recombines TRBV16 with TRBJ2-4, with a tentative D call TRBD2 (5 bases). The CDR3 is made up of 13 amino acids. Trimming left V 0 bases short and J 9 bases short, with 9 bases between. In germline, CDR1 is KGHSY, CDR2 FQNENV. The CDR3 protein is CASSQSWETIQYF. The CDR3 DNA reads TGTGCCAGCAGCCAATCGTGGGAGACCATTCAGTACTTC.

This clone has more than one count but fewer than ten. The V call is TRBV9, the J call TRBJ1-3, with a possible D match to TRBD1 (6 bases). The germline V gene encodes CDR1 SGDLS and CDR2 YYNGEE. The V and J ends lost 1 base and 10 bases respectively, with 9 bases between them. The CDR3 contains 12 residues. In DNA form, the CDR3 reads TGTGCCAGCAGCGTACAGGGGCAAACCATATATTTT. Translating gives CASSVQGQTIYF.

This rearrangement joins TRBV2 to TRBJ1-2; 11 bases are a match to TRBD1. J was trimmed by 5 bases and V by 8 bases; bases with no gene match: 1. CDR1 and CDR2 from the germline V gene are SNHLY and FYNNEI. The CDR3 contains 12 residues. This CDR3 reads CASRDRGYGYTF. Here the CDR3 DNA reads TGTGCCAGCCGGGACAGGGGGTATGGCTACACCTTC. Full variable domain (missing parts from reference TRBV2 and TRBJ1-2): EPEVTQTPSHQVTQMGQEVILRCVPISNHLYFYWYRQILGQKVEFLVSFYNNEISEKSEIFDDQFSVERPDGSNFTLKIRSTKLEDSAMYFCASRDRGYGYTFGSGTRLTVV.

The rearrangement links TRBV5-1 to TRBJ2-5; possible D gene TRBD2, 6 bases. Germline lookup yields CDR1 SGHRS and CDR2 YFSETQ. Trimming shortened V by 0 bases and J by 5 bases, and 14 bases separated the two germline ends. This CDR3 has 15 residues. CDR3 residues: CASSLERGIVETQYF. The CDR3, as DNA: TGCGCCAGCAGCTTGGAACGCGGGATAGTGGAGACCCAGTACTTC.

In this sample, this clone turned up many times. The gene calls are TRBV30 and TRBJ2-5; 7 bases line up with TRBD1. Germline V gene data show CDR1 as GTSNPN and CDR2 as SVGIG (reference sequence). The CDR3 has 15 residues. The V gene end was trimmed by 0 bases and the J gene end by 3 bases; junction bases not matched to a gene: 7. CDR3 in amino acids: CAWSVGQGDKETQYF. For the CDR3, the DNA is TGTGCCTGGAGTGTAGGGCAGGGGGACAAAGAGACCCAGTACTTC.